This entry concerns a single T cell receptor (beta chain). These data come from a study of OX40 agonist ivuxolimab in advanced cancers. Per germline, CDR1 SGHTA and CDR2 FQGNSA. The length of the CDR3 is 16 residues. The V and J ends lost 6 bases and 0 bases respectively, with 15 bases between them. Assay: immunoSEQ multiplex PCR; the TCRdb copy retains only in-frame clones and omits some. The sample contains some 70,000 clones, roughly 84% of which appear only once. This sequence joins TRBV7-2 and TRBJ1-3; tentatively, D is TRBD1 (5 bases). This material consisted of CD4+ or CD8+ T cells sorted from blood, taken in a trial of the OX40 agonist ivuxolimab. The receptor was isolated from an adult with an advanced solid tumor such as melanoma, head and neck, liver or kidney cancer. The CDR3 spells CASRPPGHISGNTIYF. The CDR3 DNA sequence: TGTGCCAGCAGACCCCCCGGACACATCTCTGGAAACACCATATATTTT.